This section outlines one T cell receptor (beta chain) sequence together with its context. This receptor's antigen is unknown. Per-base qualities were not stored, and no clone one base away is much larger. This entry belongs to a study of blood T cell repertoires in COVID-19 (dated by TCRdb to the early 2020s). As for the study more broadly: Samples from collaborators originated in the United States, Italy and Spain and spanned both the acute and convalescent phases of COVID-19. Deeply sampled blood TCRbeta repertoires from subjects exposed to, actively infected with, or recovered from COVID-19 were included in the dataset. The sample metadata nearly always contained a de-identified subject ID, COVID-19 status, age in years and sex. HLA class I and class II types, where available, came from metadata supplied by the sample provider rather than from assay-based typing. A freely available public database, intended as a resource for researchers studying the immune response to SARS-CoV-2, is where the repertoires were released. Samples came from the ongoing ImmuneRACE study (first 160 participants) plus 1,254 subjects from 6 global collaborators. The material from the prospective study consisted of cDNA or gDNA derived from T cells, B-cell-depleted T cells, or PBMCs. Results the study describes overall, beyond this receptor: The amount of clinical and demographic metadata varied by source and participant and was provided uncurated.

TCRbeta CDR3 regions were amplified from genomic DNA by means of the immunoSEQ Assay, a bias-controlled multiplex PCR. Per the authors' processing: The number of nucleated cells in each sample was estimated by amplification of reference gene primers within the assay. To quantify the absolute abundance of each unique TCRbeta CDR3 rearrangement, sequence reads were collapsed and filtered. For each sample, productive Simpson clonality was calculated by taking the square root of Simpson's diversity index across productive rearrangements. TCRdb's version of the immuneACCESS table is confined to in-frame rearrangements and falls short of the full clone set. An unresolved V gene accounts for under half of the shortfall where checked; the remainder is of unknown origin. That table furnishes V, J and clone size, whereas the DNA furnished D and trimming. This sample comprises 150,000 to 200,000 clones, 82% of them detected only once. Approximately 7.8% of the sample is held by the ten biggest clonotypes.

Germline trimming amounts to 0 bases on V and 9 bases on J, with 6 as the count of junction bases outside the gene matches. The CDR3 contains 15 residues, cysteine and phenylalanine counted. The read is trimmed to its CDR3 DNA, 45 bases read in frame from base 1. Taken from the germline V gene, the CDR1 and CDR2 loops are SGDLS and YYNGEE. In Seattle, one collaborating source enrolled patients while the infection was active and tracked those patients longitudinally over the course of disease. Whole blood was collected in K2EDTA tubes by collaborating institutions according to the institutions' own protocols. Collaborator samples were shipped for TCRbeta analysis as frozen whole blood, isolated PBMCs, or DNA extracted from either sample type.

The sequencing sample was made of peripheral blood. This clonotype originated in a woman in her sixties with COVID-19, enrolled during active disease. The V and J genes are TRBV9 and TRBJ1-6; 7 central bases correspond to TRBD1. The base sequence is TGTGCCAGCAGCGTAGATGTCAGGGGGGCTTCACCCCTCCACTTT. Its translation is CASSVDVRGASPLHF.